This entry lists 9 T cell receptor beta chains sequenced from one sample in a study of T cell responses to AZD1222 COVID-19 vaccine. The data were produced by immunoSEQ multiplex PCR, yet TCRdb's version contains in-frame clones alone and is incomplete. The sample shows 95,000 to 150,000 clones, around 91% of them seen only once. Sequenced here: peripheral blood, sampled on day 0 of AZD1222 vaccination. All receptors come from an adult in good health.

The chain is built from TRBV11-2 and TRBJ1-6; D remains ambiguous. This CDR3 spans 14 amino acids. Trimming pared 5 bases from V and 7 bases from J, leaving 12 bases between. Germline CDR1 is SGHAT and CDR2 is FQNNGV. The CDR3 DNA reads TGTGCCAGCAGCCCCCGTCGGGAGAATTCACCCCTCCACTTT. Protein sequence: CASSPRRENSPLHF. Together with reference TRBV11-2 and TRBJ1-6, the CDR3 gives the full variable domain: EAGVAQSPRYKIIEKRQSVAFWCNPISGHATLYWYQQILGQGPKLLIQFQNNGVVDDSQLPKDRFSAERLKGVDSTLKIQPAKLEDSAVYLCASSPRRENSPLHFGNGTRLTVT.

This chain uses TRBV30 with TRBJ1-2; D not certain. Trimming took off 5 bases at V and 7 bases at J, with 17 bases between the two ends. This CDR3 has 13 residues. Per germline, CDR1 GTSNPN and CDR2 SVGIG (reference sequence). CDR3 in amino acids: CAWSNLPAGGYTF. CDR3 coding DNA: TGTGCCTGGTCTAACCTACCCGCCGGTGGCTACACCTTC. The complete variable domain, with remaining parts taken from reference TRBV30 and TRBJ1-2, reads SQTIHQWPATLVQPVGSPLSLECTVEGTSNPNLYWYRQAAGRGLQLLFYSVGIGQISSEVPQNLSASRPQDRQFILSSKKLLLSDSGFYLCAWSNLPAGGYTFGSGTRLTVV.

The V gene is TRBV5-4, the J gene TRBJ2-1, with 9 bases matching TRBD1. Germline assignment: CDR1 SGHNT and CDR2 YYREEE (reference sequence). V gave up 2 bases and J gave up 8 bases; unmatched junction bases: 8. This CDR3 is 15 amino acids long. Here the CDR3 reads CASSFRQGVFHEQFF. The CDR3, as DNA: TGTGCCAGCAGCTTTAGACAGGGGGTTTTTCATGAGCAGTTCTTC.

The chain carries TRBV5-1 and TRBJ1-1, with TRBD1 identical over 9 bases. CDR3 length: 18 amino acids. CDR1 is SGHRS, CDR2 YFSETQ, per germline. V dropped 4 bases and J dropped 1; count of bases not matched to a gene: 14. CDR3 in DNA: TGCGCCAGCAGCGCACCCAAGGGGACAGGGCCACCGAACACTGAAGCTTTCTTT. It encodes CASSAPKGTGPPNTEAFF.

This clone came up once. The chain joins TRBV20-1 to TRBJ2-7; D remains unclear. The V end lost 7 bases, the J end lost 2 bases, and 9 bases lay between the germline ends. The V gene's germline CDR1 is DFQATT and CDR2 SNEGSKA (reference sequence). This CDR3 contains 11 residues. CDR3 coding DNA: TGCAGTGTGCTAGTCACCTACGAGCAGTACTTC. Translated, it gives CSVLVTYEQYF.

The chain links TRBV3-1 (or the pseudogene TRBV3-2) to TRBJ2-3; the match to TRBD1 covers 10 bases. Germline CDR1 is LGHDT and CDR2 is YNNKEL (reference sequence). With 8 bases clipped from V and 2 bases from J, the junction kept 19 bases outside the gene matches. The CDR3 covers 19 residues. This CDR3 is CASGETGGFLGPYTDTQYF. In DNA form, the CDR3 reads TGTGCCAGCGGGGAGACAGGGGGCTTCCTAGGGCCGTACACAGATACGCAGTATTTT.

The chain recombines TRBV7-2 with TRBJ2-3, with 9 bases aligning to TRBD2. Unmatched junction bases numbered 5, after V lost 6 bases and J lost 4 bases. Per the germline V gene, CDR1 is SGHTA and CDR2 is FQGNSA. This CDR3 is 14 amino acids long. The CDR3 bases are TGTGCCAGCAGTTCGGGACTAGCACCAGATACGCAGTATTTT. This sequence encodes CASSSGLAPDTQYF.

V is TRBV7-6 and J is TRBJ1-6; 8 nucleotides agree with TRBD1. CDR3 length: 15 residues. The V gene's germline CDR1 is SGHVS and CDR2 FNYEAQ. Trimming cost V 5 bases and J 9 bases; bases outside gene matches: 9. The CDR3 loop reads CASSRRQGLGSPLHF. For the CDR3, the DNA is TGTGCCAGCAGCCGTCGACAGGGGTTGGGTTCACCCCTCCACTTT. Using reference TRBV7-6 and TRBJ1-6 for the parts outside the CDR3, the full variable domain is GAGVSQSPRYKVTKRGQDVALRCDPISGHVSLYWYRQALGQGPEFLTYFNYEAQQDKSGLPNDRFSAERPEGSISTLTIQRTEQRDSAMYRCASSRRQGLGSPLHFGNGTRLTVT.

This chain's CDR3 is CASSESLFSQHF. The CDR3 DNA reads TGTGCCAGCAGTGAATCTCTGTTCTCCCAGCATTTT. The chain combines TRBV2 with TRBJ1-5; the D is unclear. V lost 2 bases to trimming and J lost 11 bases, with 10 bases between them. The CDR3 contains 12 residues. CDR1 SNHLY and CDR2 FYNNEI come from the germline V gene.